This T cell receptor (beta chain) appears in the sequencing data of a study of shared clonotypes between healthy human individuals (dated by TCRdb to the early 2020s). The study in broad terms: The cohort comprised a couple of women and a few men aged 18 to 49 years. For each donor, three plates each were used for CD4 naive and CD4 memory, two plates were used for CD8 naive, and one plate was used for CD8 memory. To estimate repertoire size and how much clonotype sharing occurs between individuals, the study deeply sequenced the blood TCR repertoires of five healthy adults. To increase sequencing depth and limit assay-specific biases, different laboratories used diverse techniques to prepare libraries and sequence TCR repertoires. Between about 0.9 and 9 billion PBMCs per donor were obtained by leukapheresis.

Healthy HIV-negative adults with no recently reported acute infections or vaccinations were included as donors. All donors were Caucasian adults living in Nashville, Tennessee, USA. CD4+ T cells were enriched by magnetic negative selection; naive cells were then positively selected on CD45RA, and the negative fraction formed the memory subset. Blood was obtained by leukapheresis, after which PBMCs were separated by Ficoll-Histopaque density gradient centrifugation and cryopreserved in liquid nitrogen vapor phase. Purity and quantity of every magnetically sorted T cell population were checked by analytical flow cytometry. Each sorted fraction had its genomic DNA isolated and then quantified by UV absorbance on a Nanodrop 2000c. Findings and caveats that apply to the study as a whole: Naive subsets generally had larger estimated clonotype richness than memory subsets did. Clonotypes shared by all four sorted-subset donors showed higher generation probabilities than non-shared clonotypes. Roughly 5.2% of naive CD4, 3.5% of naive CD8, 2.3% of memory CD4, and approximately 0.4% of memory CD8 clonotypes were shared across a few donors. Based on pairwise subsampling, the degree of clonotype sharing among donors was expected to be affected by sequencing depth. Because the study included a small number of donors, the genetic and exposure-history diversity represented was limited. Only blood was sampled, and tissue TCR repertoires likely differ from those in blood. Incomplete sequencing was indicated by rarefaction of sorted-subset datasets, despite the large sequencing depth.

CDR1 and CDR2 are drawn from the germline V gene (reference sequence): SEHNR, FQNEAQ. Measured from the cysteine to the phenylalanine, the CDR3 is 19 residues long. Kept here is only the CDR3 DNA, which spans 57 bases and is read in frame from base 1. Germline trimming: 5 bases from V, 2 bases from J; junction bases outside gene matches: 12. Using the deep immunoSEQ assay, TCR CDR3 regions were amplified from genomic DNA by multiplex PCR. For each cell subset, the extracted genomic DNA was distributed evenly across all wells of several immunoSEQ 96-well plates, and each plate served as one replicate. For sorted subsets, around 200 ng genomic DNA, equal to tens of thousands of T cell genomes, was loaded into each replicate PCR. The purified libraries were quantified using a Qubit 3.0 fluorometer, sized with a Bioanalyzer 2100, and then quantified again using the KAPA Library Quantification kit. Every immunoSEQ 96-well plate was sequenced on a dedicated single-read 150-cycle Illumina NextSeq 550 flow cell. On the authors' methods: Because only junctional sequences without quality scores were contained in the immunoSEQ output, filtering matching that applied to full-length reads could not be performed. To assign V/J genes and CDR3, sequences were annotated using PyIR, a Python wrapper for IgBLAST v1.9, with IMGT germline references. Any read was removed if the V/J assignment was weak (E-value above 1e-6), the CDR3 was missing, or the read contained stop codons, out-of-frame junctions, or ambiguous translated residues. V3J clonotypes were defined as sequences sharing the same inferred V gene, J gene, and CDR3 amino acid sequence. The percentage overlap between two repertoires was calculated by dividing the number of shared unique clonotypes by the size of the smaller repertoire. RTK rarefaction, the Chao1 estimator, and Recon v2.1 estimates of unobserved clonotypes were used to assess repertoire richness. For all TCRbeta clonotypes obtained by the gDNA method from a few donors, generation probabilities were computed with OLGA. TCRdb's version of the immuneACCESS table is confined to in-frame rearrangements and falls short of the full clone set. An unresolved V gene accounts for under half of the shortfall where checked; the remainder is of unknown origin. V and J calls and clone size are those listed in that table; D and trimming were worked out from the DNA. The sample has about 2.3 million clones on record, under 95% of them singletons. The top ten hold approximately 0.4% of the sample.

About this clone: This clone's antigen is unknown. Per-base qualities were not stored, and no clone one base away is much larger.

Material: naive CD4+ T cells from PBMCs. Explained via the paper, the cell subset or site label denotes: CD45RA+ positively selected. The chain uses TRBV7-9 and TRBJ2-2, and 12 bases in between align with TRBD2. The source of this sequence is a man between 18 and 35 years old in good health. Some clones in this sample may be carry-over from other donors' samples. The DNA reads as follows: TGTGCCAGCAGCCCCGGGACTAGCGGGTTTTTACCTAACACCGGGGAGCTGTTTTTT. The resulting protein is CASSPGTSGFLPNTGELFF.